The 19 T cell receptor beta chains below come from one sample, sequenced in a study of shared clonotypes between healthy human individuals. Profiled with immunoSEQ multiplex PCR; TCRdb holds only in-frame clones, not every one. The profile shows under 2,500,000 clones, under 97% of them singletons. The sequenced sample consisted of naive CD4+ T cells sorted from blood. Sample subset: CD45RA+ positively selected. The receptors shown here come from a man aged 18 to 30 in good health.

The V gene is TRBV12-5, the J gene TRBJ2-7; 8 positions match TRBD1. Germline values: CDR1 LGHNT, CDR2 FRNRAP. Trimming removed 6 bases from V and 0 bases from J; junction bases left unmatched: 7. The CDR3 contains 15 residues. CDR3 amino acids: CASGHGQGSSYEQYF. The CDR3 nucleotides read TGTGCTAGTGGCCATGGACAGGGAAGCTCCTACGAGCAGTACTTC.

This clone appeared a single time. The rearrangement links TRBV4-2 to TRBJ2-3, with 7 nucleotides matching TRBD2. The junction had 8 bases not matched to a gene; V was cut back by 5 bases and J by 0 bases. There are 16 residues in the CDR3. Germline CDR1 is LGHNA and CDR2 is YNFKEQ. The CDR3 nucleotides are TGTGCCAGCAGCACGATAAGCGGGGCTAGCACAGATACGCAGTATTTT. Translated, it gives CASSTISGASTDTQYF.

On this clone: Other DNA sequences in the same sample also yield this CDR3. V and J are TRBV2 and TRBJ2-1; no clear D. The germline CDR1 and CDR2 sequences are SNHLY and FYNNEI. Trimming took 2 bases from V and 0 from J, leaving 8 bases between them. This CDR3 has 15 residues. CDR3 in amino acids: CASSETASSYNEQFF. The CDR3 nucleotides read TGTGCCAGCAGTGAAACAGCGAGCTCCTACAATGAGCAGTTCTTC.

The chain combines TRBV5-4 with TRBJ2-2, with D possibly being TRBD2 (6 bases). Germline V gene data show CDR1 as SGHNT and CDR2 as YYREEE (reference sequence). The CDR3 runs to 14 residues. Trimming took off 4 bases at V and 3 bases at J, with 10 bases between the two ends. The CDR3 here is CASSPGGYTGELFF. Written as DNA, the CDR3 is TGTGCCAGCAGCCCCGGGGGTTACACCGGGGAGCTGTTTTTT.

The chain is built from TRBV6-5 and TRBJ2-3; the match to TRBD1 covers 8 bases. The V and J ends lost 6 bases and 5 bases, in that order; junction bases with no gene match: 7. Germline-derived CDR1 and CDR2 are MNHEY and SVGAGI. The length of the CDR3 is 14 residues. The CDR3 bases are TGTGCCAGCAGCCGACCAGGGGGCGTAGATACGCAGTATTTT. Protein: CASSRPGGVDTQYF.

V gene TRBV7-2 combines with J gene TRBJ2-1; D possibly corresponds to TRBD1 (8 bases). Germline loops: CDR1 SGHTA, CDR2 FQGNSA. CDR3 length: 16 amino acids. Trimming took off 4 bases at V and 4 bases at J, with 17 bases between the two ends. The CDR3 region has the DNA TGTGCCAGCAGCTCCGACAGGGGACTAAAATACAATGAGCAGTTCTTC. This codes for CASSSDRGLKYNEQFF.

The rearrangement uses TRBV9 and TRBJ2-3, with D unresolved. Germline CDR1 reads SGDLS; CDR2 reads YYNGEE. CDR3 length: 14 residues. The V gene lost 2 bases and the J gene lost 6 bases, with 13 bases spanning the gap. The CDR3 DNA follows: TGTGCCAGCAGCGTCTCCCCCCTGAGCGATACGCAGTATTTT. Its translation is CASSVSPLSDTQYF.

The gene calls are TRBV28 and TRBJ2-7; D may be TRBD1 (7 bases). Between the trimmed V and J ends, which lost 8 bases and 0 bases, there was a span of 20 bases. This CDR3 contains 16 residues. Looked up from germline, CDR1 is MDHEN and CDR2 is SYDVKM. CDR3 nucleotide sequence: TGTGCCAGCTCCCCCCAGGAGGGGGCCCTCTCCTACGAGCAGTACTTC. Amino acid sequence: CASSPQEGALSYEQYF.

This rearrangement joins TRBV4-3 to TRBJ2-3; D is ambiguous. The CDR3 is 17 amino acids. Germline CDR1 reads LGHNA; CDR2 reads YSLEER. Trimming shortened V by 0 bases and J by 4 bases, and 17 bases separated the two germline ends. The CDR3 nucleotides read TGCGCCAGCAGCCAAGACCCAGACTCTGCAAGTGCAGATACGCAGTATTTT. Protein product: CASSQDPDSASADTQYF.

This clone was seen a few times. The sample carries other DNA sequences with the same CDR3. The chain employs TRBV5-1 and TRBJ2-3; D uncertain. This CDR3 spans 11 amino acids. Per the germline V gene, CDR1 is SGHRS and CDR2 is YFSETQ. Trimming left V 4 bases short and J 5 bases short, with 5 bases between. The CDR3 region is CASSLEDTQYF. In nucleotides, the CDR3 is TGCGCCAGCAGCCTAGAAGATACGCAGTATTTT.

V gene TRBV6-1 combines with J gene TRBJ1-2; no clear D gene. Trimming removed 5 bases from V and 0 bases from J, with 13 bases in between. The CDR3 totals 15 residues. Germline V gene sequence: CDR1 MNHNS, CDR2 SASEGT. CDR3 protein: CASSHAPGSNYGYTF. Here the CDR3 DNA reads TGTGCCAGCAGTCACGCCCCCGGGTCTAACTATGGCTACACCTTC.

V and J are TRBV27 and TRBJ2-7, with D uncertain. The length of the CDR3 is 14 residues. Per germline, CDR1 MNHEY and CDR2 SMNVEV (reference sequence). The germline V and J ends were trimmed by 3 bases and 3 bases, with 12 bases remaining between them. The CDR3 bases are TGTGCCAGCAGTTTTTATACGAACAGCTACGAGCAGTACTTC. It is translated as CASSFYTNSYEQYF.

On this clone itself: Other DNA sequences from this sample encode an identical CDR3 as well. The chain uses TRBV30 and TRBJ1-5; D is uncertain. Between the trimmed V and J ends, which lost 0 bases and 6 bases, there was a span of 12 bases. The CDR3 length is 14 residues. The germline CDR1 and CDR2 sequences are GTSNPN and SVGIG (reference sequence). The CDR3 loop is CAWSVGGLGQPQHF. Written as DNA, the CDR3 is TGTGCCTGGAGTGTTGGAGGGCTGGGTCAGCCCCAGCATTTT.

This rearrangement joins TRBV27 to TRBJ2-1; D is perhaps TRBD1 or TRBD2 (5 bases each). V was pared by 1 base and J by 8 bases, with 15 bases between. This CDR3 has 15 residues. The germline CDR1 and CDR2 sequences are MNHEY and SMNVEV (reference sequence). CDR3 sequence: CASSLYSWGSDEQFF. Written as DNA, the CDR3 is TGTGCCAGCAGTTTATATAGTTGGGGGAGCGATGAGCAGTTCTTC.

The chain couples TRBV6-1 to TRBJ1-4; 7 bases agree with TRBD1. The CDR3 has 14 residues. V gave up 5 bases and J gave up 8 bases; unmatched junction bases: 8. Per germline, CDR1 MNHNS and CDR2 SASEGT. In DNA, the CDR3 is TGTGCCAGCAGTCCCGGGACAGTGGGAGAAAAACTGTTTTTT. Translating it yields CASSPGTVGEKLFF.

The V gene is TRBV11-2, the J gene TRBJ1-2; D not certain. CDR3 length: 16 residues. Germline-derived CDR1 and CDR2 are SGHAT and FQNNGV. Between the trimmed V and J ends, which lost 1 base and 4 bases, there was a span of 16 bases. CDR3 nucleotides: TGTGCCAGCAGCTTAGGATCTAAGCCTCGGTCCTATGGCTACACCTTC. Translation: CASSLGSKPRSYGYTF.

The CDR3 protein is CASSSIQEQVDTQYF. CDR3 coding DNA: TGCGCCAGCAGCTCAATTCAAGAACAGGTAGATACGCAGTATTTT. V gene TRBV5-1 combines with J gene TRBJ2-3, with D possibly being TRBD1 (5 bases). V was shortened by 3 bases and J by 5 bases, with 16 bases between the two germline ends. The germline gives CDR1 SGHRS, CDR2 YFSETQ. The CDR3 runs to 15 residues.

The rearrangement joins TRBV6-6 to TRBJ2-1, with a possible D match to TRBD2 (5 bases). Trimming cost V 0 bases and J 2 bases, with 8 bases left between them. This CDR3 comprises 15 residues. CDR1 is MNHNY, CDR2 SVGAGI, per germline (reference sequence). The CDR3 sequence is CASSYSVGAYNEQFF. The DNA for the CDR3 is TGTGCCAGCAGTTACTCGGTCGGGGCCTACAATGAGCAGTTCTTC.

In its sample, this clone was seen once. The V call is TRBV2, the J call TRBJ2-1; 13 bases are a match to TRBD2. Per germline, CDR1 SNHLY and CDR2 FYNNEI. V was clipped by 5 bases and J by 7 bases; unmatched bases: 8. The CDR3 sequence is 16 residues long. The CDR3 DNA follows: TGTGCCAGCAGTTACCAACTAGCGGGGGGGAGGAATGAGCAGTTCTTC. This encodes CASSYQLAGGRNEQFF.